This TCR beta chain was sequenced for a study of beta chain features in type 1 diabetes. Study-level results: A greater similarity of naive, central memory and Treg TCRB repertoires was seen among patients than among healthy donors. Whether TCRB rearrangement is influenced by HLA type was left unresolved in this analysis.

This clone was picked up many times. Its antigen remains unidentified. Blood was collected once per donor into heparin, averaging around 120 mL. Sorted CD4+ subsets: naive, central memory, regulatory, stem cell-like memory (CD45RO/CCR7/CD25/CD127/CD95/CD27 panel). The CDR3 runs to 14 residues. Germline V gives CDR1 LGHNA, CDR2 YSLEER. V lost 0 bases and J 9 bases, leaving 12 bases between the germline ends. The isolated RNA, all of it, was reverse transcribed, so expressed TCRB transcripts were what got sequenced. Produced via immunoSEQ multiplex PCR; TCRdb's table is partial and in-frame only. The profile shows fewer than 650,000 clones, about 16% of them singletons.

Sequencing was performed on naive CD4+ T cells from blood. The chain joins TRBV4-3 to TRBJ2-4; D gene unclear. This TCR derives from a man between 18 and 35 years old in good health. CDR3 coding DNA: TGCGCCAGCAGCCAAGATTTTGTCCGGCCCATTCAGTACTTC. Its protein is CASSQDFVRPIQYF.